This T cell receptor beta chain was found in a study of T cells in Graves' hyperthyroidism and ophthalmopathy. As for the study in general: Staff took peripheral blood when the initial diagnosis was made, before any treatment began.

There were TCR beta CDR3 regions amplified from RNA transcripts. The HTBI set primed first-round TCR CDR3 RT-PCR. MiXCR, run by TCRdb on the multiplex PCR reads, gives a single entry per CDR3 protein. The sample yields hundreds of thousands of distinct CDR3 sequences, 18% seen once. There are many counts of this clonotype. This CDR3 is 15 amino acids long. Germline trimming cut 5 bases from V and 8 bases from J; bases unmatched to any gene: 11. The authors obtained PBMCs from 10 ml of fresh peripheral blood. This clonotype originated in a woman aged 45-60 years with Graves' hyperthyroidism that later progressed to Graves' ophthalmopathy. What was sequenced was blood. This chain links TRBV12-3 or TRBV12-4 with TRBJ2-1; 8 bases are a match to TRBD2. The CDR3 nucleotides read TGTGCCAGCAGTCTCGGGACTAGTCGCAGCTATGAGCAGTTCTTC. Protein: CASSLGTSRSYEQFF.